The 30 T cell receptor beta chains given below trace back to one sample, sequenced in a study of identical twins (dated by TCRdb to 2016 to 2017). The library was obtained by 5' RACE. Sequencing instrument: Illumina HiSeq 2000. The public reads were run again by TCRdb, first through fastp at Q25 and then through MiXCR, and only productive beta chains were kept. Entries are consolidated by CDR3 protein sequence, retaining the most common genes and DNA. In all, the sample holds 400,000 to 600,000 distinct CDR3 sequences, and under 25% of those were seen once. 0.48% of the sample belongs to the ten largest clones. These data were also reused for a study on yellow fever vaccine responses in identical twins.

Sequenced material: CD4+ T cells sorted from blood. The receptors here all came from a woman in her late teens or twenties in good health.

The chain carries TRBV29-1 and TRBJ2-1; 15 bases match TRBD2. V lost 1 base and J lost 15; bases outside the gene matches: 16. Germline values: CDR1 SQVTM, CDR2 ANQGSEA. This CDR3 is built from 17 residues. CDR3 sequence (DNA): TGCAGCGTTGAAGCCCCCCTGGGGACTAGCGGGAGGCGAGTACCGTTCTTC. Protein: CSVEAPLGTSGRRVPFF.

This clonotype was observed a few times. The rearrangement links TRBV28 to TRBJ2-2; TRBD1 might be the D (7 bases). Germline-derived CDR1 and CDR2 are MDHEN and SYDVKM. V gave up 2 bases and J gave up 7 bases, with 17 bases separating them. The CDR3 is made up of 16 amino acids. DNA for the CDR3: TGTGCCAGCAGTTTAGGCCCCAGGGGGAGGAACGGGGAGCTGTTTTTT. This gives the protein CASSLGPRGRNGELFF.

The table lists this clonotype with a few counts. This chain links TRBV27 with TRBJ2-1; TRBD2 might be the D (6 bases). Germline-derived CDR1 and CDR2 are MNHEY and SMNVEV (reference sequence). Trimming pared 5 bases from V and 4 bases from J, leaving 18 bases between. The CDR3 contains 16 residues. CDR3 loop: CASSGEVLSPYNEQFF. The CDR3 coding sequence is TGTGCCAGCAGTGGGGAGGTCCTAAGCCCATACAATGAGCAGTTCTTC.

The chain employs TRBV20-1 and TRBJ2-7; 10 bases agree with TRBD2. CDR1 DFQATT and CDR2 SNEGSKA come from the germline V gene (reference sequence). V was pared by 4 bases and J by 3 bases, with 6 bases of the junction left unmatched. The CDR3 has 14 amino acids. CDR3 residues: CSAKLAGSGYEQYF. The CDR3 DNA reads as TGCAGTGCTAAACTAGCGGGGTCGGGCTACGAGCAGTACTTC.

In this sample, this clonotype turned up a few times. The V and J genes are TRBV12-5 and TRBJ2-7, with 14 positions matching TRBD2. CDR3 size: 18 residues. The germline V gene encodes CDR1 LGHNT and CDR2 FRNRAP. J gave up 6 bases and V 9 bases, and 19 bases lay outside the gene matches. The CDR3: CASGPPGQPGLAGVEQYF. The CDR3 DNA reads TGTGCTAGCGGTCCCCCCGGACAGCCGGGACTAGCGGGAGTCGAGCAGTACTTC.

The chain has TRBV15 and TRBJ2-1; 7 bases are a match to TRBD2. The germline V gene encodes CDR1 LNHNV and CDR2 YYDKDF (reference sequence). CDR3 length equals 16 residues. With 1 base clipped from V and 4 bases from J, the junction kept 7 bases outside the gene matches. The CDR3 DNA is TGTGCCACCAGCAGAGGGGAGGGGCTTGCGTACAATGAGCAGTTCTTC. This sequence encodes CATSRGEGLAYNEQFF.

This clonotype occurred a few times. J is TRBJ2-2 and V is TRBV10-3; no reliable D call. The ends were cut back, 2 bases at V and 6 bases at J, with 4 bases in the middle. CDR3 length: 12 residues. Germline V lookup: CDR1 ENHRY, CDR2 SYGVKD. The CDR3 region has the DNA TGTGCCATCAGTGAGGGTGCCGGGGAGCTGTTTTTT. Its translation: CAISEGAGELFF.

This chain connects TRBV25-1 to TRBJ2-1; 10 nucleotides align to TRBD2. Germline V lookup: CDR1 MGHDK, CDR2 SYGVNS. The length of the CDR3 is 18 residues. J gave up 0 bases and V 3 bases, and 8 bases lay outside the gene matches. The DNA of the CDR3 is TGTGCCAGCAGTGATGGTAGCGGGGGGCTTAGCTCCTACAATGAGCAGTTCTTC. Encoded protein: CASSDGSGGLSSYNEQFF.

This clonotype was seen more than once but under ten times. For the CDR3, the DNA is TGCAGTGCTAGAGTTTTTGTTACTCAAGAGACCCAGTACTTC. Translated: CSARVFVTQETQYF. The chain employs TRBV20-1 and TRBJ2-5; the D is unclear. The CDR3 covers 14 residues. Trimming left V 1 base short and J 2 bases short, with 11 bases between. Germline assignment: CDR1 DFQATT and CDR2 SNEGSKA (reference sequence).

The V gene is TRBV3-1, the J gene TRBJ2-1, with a weak D call TRBD2 (6 bases). This CDR3 comprises 16 residues. Trimming left V 1 base short and J 8 bases short, with 18 bases between. CDR1 LGHDT and CDR2 YNNKEL come from the germline V gene (reference sequence). The CDR3 loop reads CASSQGGTQVGDEQFF. CDR3 sequence (DNA): TGTGCCAGCAGCCAAGGGGGGACTCAAGTGGGCGATGAGCAGTTCTTC.

This rearrangement joins TRBV10-3 to TRBJ2-7; perhaps TRBD2 as D (7 bases). From germline, CDR1 is ENHRY and CDR2 SYGVKD. The CDR3 totals 16 residues. The ends were cut back, 3 bases at V and 4 bases at J, with 19 bases in the middle. CDR3 region: CAISDAGKGGGYEQYF. The CDR3, as DNA: TGTGCCATCAGTGATGCCGGGAAAGGGGGGGGTTACGAGCAGTACTTC.

This chain's CDR3 is CASSSTDRSQPLHF. The CDR3 DNA reads as TGTGCCAGCAGTTCAACCGACCGATCCCAACCCCTCCACTTT. This chain joins TRBV27 and TRBJ1-6; D remains unclear. The CDR3 loop spans 14 amino acids. V lost 4 bases, J lost 12 bases, and 16 bases lay in between. Germline V gene lookup returns CDR1 MNHEY and CDR2 SMNVEV (reference sequence).

This clonotype has only a few counts. The chain couples TRBV5-6 to TRBJ2-3, with TRBD2 identical over 8 bases. Looked up from germline, CDR1 is SGHDT and CDR2 is YYEEEE. This CDR3 region has 14 residues. After removal of 1 base from V and 3 bases from J, the junction contained 1 base not matched to a gene. CDR3 nucleotide sequence: TGTGCCAGCAGCTTGTCTAGCGGGACAGATACGCAGTATTTT. Its translation is CASSLSSGTDTQYF.

This clonotype turned up a few times. The chain employs TRBV11-3 and TRBJ2-7; TRBD2 matches at 14 bases. The CDR3 is made up of 16 amino acids. J was trimmed by 4 bases and V by 5 bases; bases with no gene match: 7. CDR1 and CDR2 from the germline V gene are SGHNT and YENEEA. In DNA, the CDR3 is TGTGCCAGCAGCCCGCGACTAGCGGGAGGGCCTTACGAGCAGTACTTC. This translates into CASSPRLAGGPYEQYF.

This clonotype was seen only a few times. The chain carries TRBV2 and TRBJ1-5; D is ambiguous. CDR1 and CDR2 from the germline V gene are SNHLY and FYNNEI. The ends were cut back, 7 bases at V and 7 bases at J, with 14 bases in the middle. The CDR3 is 13 residues long. The CDR3 DNA reads as TGTGCCAGCAATCTGCGGGTCTGGCAGCCCCAGCATTTT. Translation: CASNLRVWQPQHF.

This clonotype has just a few counts. The rearrangement joins TRBV12-3 or TRBV12-4 to TRBJ2-2; 7 nucleotides match TRBD2. CDR3 length equals 14 residues. J gave up 4 bases and V 6 bases, and 5 bases lay outside the gene matches. The CDR3 loop is CASRSGIVTGELFF. CDR3 in DNA: TGTGCCAGCAGGAGCGGGATCGTCACCGGGGAGCTGTTTTTT.

In this sample, this clonotype turned up a few times. The chain couples TRBV6-6 to TRBJ2-5, with a tentative D call TRBD1 (5 bases). In germline, CDR1 is MNHNY, CDR2 SVGAGI (reference sequence). Deletions cut 7 bases from V and 7 bases from J, with 13 bases between. This CDR3 contains 12 residues. The CDR3 DNA reads TGTGCCAGCATGGACACACACGGGACCCAGTACTTC. As protein: CASMDTHGTQYF.

This chain uses TRBV24-1 with TRBJ1-1, with TRBD1 matching 9 bases. CDR3 length equals 15 residues. V lost 7 bases and J lost 0; bases outside the gene matches: 5. Germline V gives CDR1 KGHDR, CDR2 SFDVKD. Here the CDR3 DNA reads TGTGCCACCAGAAGGACAGGGGAGGTGAACACTGAAGCTTTCTTT. Translation: CATRRTGEVNTEAFF.

The chain uses TRBV24-1 and TRBJ2-1; no clear D. The CDR3 sequence is 16 residues long. Germline V gene lookup returns CDR1 KGHDR and CDR2 SFDVKD. The V end lost 1 base, the J end lost 9 bases, and 18 bases lay between the germline ends. CDR3 protein: CATSDFTETIMGEQFF. Written as DNA, the CDR3 is TGTGCCACCAGTGATTTTACGGAAACTATTATGGGTGAGCAGTTCTTC.

The rearrangement links TRBV20-1 to TRBJ2-1; 13 nucleotides align to TRBD2. CDR1 and CDR2 from the germline V gene are DFQATT and SNEGSKA (reference sequence). The ends lost 6 bases at V and 10 bases at J; junction bases unmatched: 9. The CDR3 covers 14 residues. The CDR3 reads CSALLAGGPWEQFF. Written as DNA, the CDR3 is TGCAGTGCCCTACTAGCGGGGGGGCCGTGGGAGCAGTTCTTC.

The chain couples TRBV5-5 to TRBJ2-6; no definite D call. There are 16 residues in the CDR3. Germline V gene lookup returns CDR1 SGHKS and CDR2 YYEKEE (reference sequence). V lost 0 bases, J lost 1 base, and 8 bases lay in between. DNA of the CDR3: TGTGCCAGCAGCTTGGGGCCCGGGTCTGGGGCCAACGTCCTGACTTTC. Protein: CASSLGPGSGANVLTF.

This clonotype turned up a few times. The chain couples TRBV24-1 to TRBJ2-1; 9 bases line up with TRBD2. With 1 base clipped from V and 5 bases from J, the junction kept 5 bases outside the gene matches. The germline V gene has CDR1 KGHDR and CDR2 SFDVKD. This CDR3 comprises 16 residues. The DNA of the CDR3 is TGTGCCACCAGTGATTTCGAAGCGGGAGGAAACAATGAGCAGTTCTTC. Translated, it gives CATSDFEAGGNNEQFF.

The rearrangement links TRBV14 to TRBJ2-5, with TRBD1 identical over 8 bases. The J segment lost 4 bases and the V segment lost 5 bases, leaving 3 bases of the junction unmatched. Germline values: CDR1 SGHDN, CDR2 FVKESK. The CDR3 contains 13 residues. CDR3 residues: CASSRDRRETQYF. The CDR3, as DNA: TGTGCCAGCAGCAGGGACAGGCGAGAGACCCAGTACTTC.

The rearrangement joins TRBV20-1 to TRBJ2-3; D is unclear. There are 18 residues in the CDR3. Germline CDR1 reads DFQATT; CDR2 reads SNEGSKA (reference sequence). The V gene lost 1 base and the J gene lost 5 bases, with 25 bases spanning the gap. Here the CDR3 DNA reads TGCAGTGCTAGAGCCTCGGATCTCGTCCCGTCGTTTGGAGATACGCAGTATTTT. Amino acids: CSARASDLVPSFGDTQYF.

The chain has TRBV4-1 and TRBJ2-1; D gene uncertain. Germline V gene data show CDR1 as MGHRA and CDR2 as YSYEKL. Trimming removed 1 base at V and 0 bases at J, with 16 bases between. This CDR3 contains 18 residues. This CDR3 reads CASSQGAQDGNSYNEQFF. CDR3 in DNA: TGCGCCAGCAGCCAAGGGGCTCAGGATGGGAACTCCTACAATGAGCAGTTCTTC.

The chain employs TRBV5-1 and TRBJ2-4; perhaps TRBD1 as D (6 bases). Trimming took 0 bases from V and 2 from J, leaving 6 bases between them. The germline V gene has CDR1 SGHRS and CDR2 YFSETQ. The CDR3 sequence is 14 residues long. The CDR3 here is CASSLGDTKNIQYF. As DNA, the CDR3 is TGCGCCAGCAGCTTGGGGGACACCAAAAACATTCAGTACTTC. The full variable domain, rest sourced from reference TRBV5-1 and TRBJ2-4, is KAGVTQTPRYLIKTRGQQVTLSCSPISGHRSVSWYQQTPGQGLQFLFEYFSETQRNKGNFPGRFSGRQFSNSRSEMNVSTLELGDSALYLCASSLGDTKNIQYFGAGTRLSVL.

This chain links TRBV6-5 with TRBJ2-1, with 7 bases identical to TRBD2. This CDR3 spans 15 amino acids. V shed 2 bases, J shed 4 bases, and the junction held 5 bases outside the gene matches. Germline CDR1 MNHEY, CDR2 SVGAGI. CDR3 bases: TGTGCCAGCAGTTACCGGCTAGCGGAGTACAATGAGCAGTTCTTC. Its translation is CASSYRLAEYNEQFF.

This clonotype came up a few times. The chain combines TRBV5-1 with TRBJ2-7, with 7 bases aligning to TRBD1. Germline V gene data show CDR1 as SGHRS and CDR2 as YFSETQ. The CDR3 length is 15 residues. The V gene end was trimmed by 3 bases and the J gene end by 3 bases; junction bases not matched to a gene: 9. CDR3 amino acids: CASSYQTGYNYEQYF. CDR3 sequence (DNA): TGCGCCAGCAGCTACCAGACAGGGTACAACTACGAGCAGTACTTC.

The rearrangement joins TRBV12-3 or TRBV12-4 to TRBJ2-5, with a tentative D call TRBD2 (5 bases). The CDR3 covers 11 residues. Trimming shortened V by 6 bases and J by 7 bases, and 9 bases separated the two germline ends. CDR3 DNA sequence: TGTGCCAGCAGGGGGAGAGGGACCCAGTACTTC. Encoded protein: CASRGRGTQYF.

This clonotype was detected a few times. The chain has TRBV2 and TRBJ2-2; no firm D call. From germline, CDR1 is SNHLY and CDR2 FYNNEI. V was clipped by 3 bases and J by 8 bases, with 10 bases between them. The CDR3 loop spans 13 amino acids. This CDR3 reads CASSDGDWGELFF. In nucleotides, the CDR3 is TGTGCCAGCAGTGATGGGGATTGGGGGGAGCTGTTTTTT. The variable domain in full, completed from reference TRBV2 and TRBJ2-2, reads EPEVTQTPSHQVTQMGQEVILRCVPISNHLYFYWYRQILGQKVEFLVSFYNNEISEKSEIFDDQFSVERPDGSNFTLKIRSTKLEDSAMYFCASSDGDWGELFFGEGSRLTVL.